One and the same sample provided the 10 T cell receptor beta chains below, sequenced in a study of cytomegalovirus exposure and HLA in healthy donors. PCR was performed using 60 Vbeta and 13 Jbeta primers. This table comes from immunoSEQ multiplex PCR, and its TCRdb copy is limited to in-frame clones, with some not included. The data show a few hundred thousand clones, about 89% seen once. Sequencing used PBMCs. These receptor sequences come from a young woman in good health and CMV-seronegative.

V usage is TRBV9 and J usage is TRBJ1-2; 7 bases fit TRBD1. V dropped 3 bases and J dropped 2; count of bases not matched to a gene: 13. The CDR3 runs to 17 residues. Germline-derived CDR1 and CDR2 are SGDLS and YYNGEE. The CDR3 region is CASSASQRRGQNYGYTF. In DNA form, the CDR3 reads TGTGCCAGCAGCGCATCCCAGAGGAGGGGGCAGAACTATGGCTACACCTTC.

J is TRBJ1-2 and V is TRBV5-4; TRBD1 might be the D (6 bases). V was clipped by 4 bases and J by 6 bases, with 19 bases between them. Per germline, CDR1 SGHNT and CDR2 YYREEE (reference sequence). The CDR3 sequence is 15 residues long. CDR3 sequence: CASSGMTGFWDGYTF. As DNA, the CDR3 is TGTGCCAGCAGCGGAATGACAGGTTTTTGGGATGGCTACACCTTC.

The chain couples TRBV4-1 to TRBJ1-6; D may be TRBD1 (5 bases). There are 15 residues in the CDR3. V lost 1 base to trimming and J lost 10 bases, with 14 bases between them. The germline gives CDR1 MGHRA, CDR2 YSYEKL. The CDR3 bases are TGCGCCAGCAGCCAAGTGGGAGGGGCCCGCTCACCCCTCCACTTT. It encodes CASSQVGGARSPLHF.

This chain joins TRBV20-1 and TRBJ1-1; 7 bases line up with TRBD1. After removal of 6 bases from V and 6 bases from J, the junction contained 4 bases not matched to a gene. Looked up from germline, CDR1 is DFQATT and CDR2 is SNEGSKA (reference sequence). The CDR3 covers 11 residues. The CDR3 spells CSAYGQAEAFF. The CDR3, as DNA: TGCAGTGCATATGGACAGGCTGAAGCTTTCTTT.

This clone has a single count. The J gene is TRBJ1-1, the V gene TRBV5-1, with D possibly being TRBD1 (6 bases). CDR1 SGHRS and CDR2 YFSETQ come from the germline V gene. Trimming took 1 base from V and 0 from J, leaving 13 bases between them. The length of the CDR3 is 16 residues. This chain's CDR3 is CASSLIGGPMNTEAFF. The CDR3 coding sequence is TGCGCCAGCAGCTTGATAGGGGGTCCGATGAACACTGAAGCTTTCTTT.

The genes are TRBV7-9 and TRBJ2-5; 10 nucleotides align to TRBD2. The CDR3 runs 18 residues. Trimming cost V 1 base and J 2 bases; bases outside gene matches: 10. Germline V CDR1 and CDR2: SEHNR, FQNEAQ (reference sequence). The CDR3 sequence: CASSLVSWASGGQETQYF. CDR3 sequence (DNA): TGTGCCAGCAGCTTAGTGTCATGGGCTAGCGGGGGACAAGAGACCCAGTACTTC.

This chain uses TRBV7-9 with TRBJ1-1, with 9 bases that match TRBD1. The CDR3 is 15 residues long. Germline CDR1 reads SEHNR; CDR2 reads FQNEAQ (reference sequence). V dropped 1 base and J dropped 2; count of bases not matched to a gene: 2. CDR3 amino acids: CASSLGQGDNTEAFF. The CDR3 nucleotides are TGTGCCAGCAGCTTAGGACAGGGGGACAACACTGAAGCTTTCTTT. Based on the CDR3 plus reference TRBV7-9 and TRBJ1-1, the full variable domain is DTGVSQNPRHKITKRGQNVTFRCDPISEHNRLYWYRQTLGQGPEFLTYFQNEAQLEKSRLLSDRFSAERPKGSFSTLEIQRTEQGDSAMYLCASSLGQGDNTEAFFGQGTRLTVV.

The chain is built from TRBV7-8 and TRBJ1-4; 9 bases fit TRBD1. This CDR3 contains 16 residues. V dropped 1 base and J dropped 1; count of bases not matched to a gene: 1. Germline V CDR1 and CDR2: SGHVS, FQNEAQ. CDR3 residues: CASSLDRGRTNEKLFF. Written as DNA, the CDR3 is TGTGCCAGCAGCTTAGACAGGGGGCGAACTAATGAAAAACTGTTTTTT. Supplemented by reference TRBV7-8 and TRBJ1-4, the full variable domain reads GAGVSQSPRYKVAKRGQDVALRCDPISGHVSLFWYQQALGQGPEFLTYFQNEAQLDKSGLPSDRFFAERPEGSVSTLKIQRTQQEDSAVYLCASSLDRGRTNEKLFFGSGTQLSVL.

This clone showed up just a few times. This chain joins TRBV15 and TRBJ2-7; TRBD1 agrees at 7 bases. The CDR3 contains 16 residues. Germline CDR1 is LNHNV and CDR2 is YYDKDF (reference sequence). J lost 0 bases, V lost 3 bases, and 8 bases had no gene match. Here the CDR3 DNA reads TGTGCCACCAGCAGGTTACAGGGGCTTTCCTCCTACGAGCAGTACTTC. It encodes CATSRLQGLSSYEQYF.

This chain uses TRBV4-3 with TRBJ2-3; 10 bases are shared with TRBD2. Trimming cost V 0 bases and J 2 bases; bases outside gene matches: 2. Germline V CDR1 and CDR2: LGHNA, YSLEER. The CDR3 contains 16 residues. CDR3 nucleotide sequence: TGCGCCAGCAGCCAAGAACTAGCGGGAAACACAGATACGCAGTATTTT. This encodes CASSQELAGNTDTQYF.